The 5 T cell receptor beta chains listed next were all sequenced from one sample in a study of beta chain features in type 1 diabetes (dated by TCRdb to between 2017 and 2018). The method behind the library was the immunoSEQ multiplex PCR assay. The entire isolated RNA was reverse transcribed using the High Capacity cDNA Reverse Transcription Kit, and thus expressed TCRB transcripts were sequenced. The table was pulled from immuneACCESS by TCRdb, which kept in-frame rearrangements only. Such tables lose some clones; where checked, under half of the loss comes from unresolved V genes, and the rest has no known cause. Recorded for this sample are about 150,000 clones; less than 9.5% of them occurred a single time. About 0.6% of the sample is held by the ten biggest clonotypes. Sequencing used central memory CD4+ T cells from blood. Receptors originate from a man in his late teens or twenties in good health.

The J gene is TRBJ1-5, the V gene TRBV21-1. TRBV21-1 is an annotated pseudogene. This CDR3 spans 17 amino acids. The CDR3 here is CASSQRISTSSNQPQHF. CDR3 nucleotide sequence: TGTGCCAGCAGCCAGAGGATATCGACTTCAAGCAATCAGCCCCAGCATTTT.

This clone was detected many times. This chain links TRBV2 with TRBJ2-3; TRBD2 matches 7 bases. CDR1 is SNHLY, CDR2 FYNNEI, per germline. J lost 8 bases, V lost 7 bases, and 12 bases had no gene match. The CDR3 contains 14 residues. The CDR3 nucleotides read TGTGCCAGCATCGATGGGGGAGGGGTCCGTACGCAGTATTTT. As protein: CASIDGGGVRTQYF.

This clone was seen only a few times. V is TRBV7-2 and J is TRBJ2-3, with 15 bases that match TRBD2. V dropped 1 base and J dropped 9; count of bases not matched to a gene: 5. The CDR3 has 16 amino acids. The V gene's germline CDR1 is SGHTA and CDR2 FQGNSA. CDR3 residues: CASSLVGLAGGHTQYF. In DNA form, the CDR3 reads TGTGCCAGCAGCTTAGTGGGACTAGCGGGGGGTCACACGCAGTATTTT.

The gene calls are TRBV7-2 and TRBJ2-2, with 11 bases lining up with TRBD2. J lost 4 bases, V lost 5 bases, and 12 bases had no gene match. The CDR3 loop spans 18 amino acids. The V gene's germline CDR1 is SGHTA and CDR2 FQGNSA. CDR3 loop: CASSPNPTSGVGTGELFF. CDR3 coding DNA: TGTGCCAGCAGCCCTAACCCGACTAGCGGGGTTGGCACCGGGGAGCTGTTTTTT.

This clone has just a few counts. A read error may account for a junction end that differs from germline. V and J are TRBV13 and TRBJ1-5; 10 bases map to TRBD1. This CDR3 is built from 14 residues. Germline V lookup: CDR1 PRHDT, CDR2 FYEKMQ (reference sequence). In DNA, the CDR3 is TGCGCCAGCAGCCAAGAGGGACAGGGGCAGCCCCAGCATTTT. As protein: CASSQEGQGQPQHF.